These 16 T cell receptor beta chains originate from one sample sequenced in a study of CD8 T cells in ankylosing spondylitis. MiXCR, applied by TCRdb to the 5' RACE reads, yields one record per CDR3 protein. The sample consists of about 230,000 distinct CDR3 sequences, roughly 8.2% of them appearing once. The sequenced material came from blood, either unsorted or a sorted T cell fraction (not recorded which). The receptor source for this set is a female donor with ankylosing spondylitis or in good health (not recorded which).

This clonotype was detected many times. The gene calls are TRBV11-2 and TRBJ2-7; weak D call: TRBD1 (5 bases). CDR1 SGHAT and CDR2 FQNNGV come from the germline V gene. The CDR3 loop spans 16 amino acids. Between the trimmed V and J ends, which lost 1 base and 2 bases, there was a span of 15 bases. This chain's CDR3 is CASSLGGSYSPYEQYF. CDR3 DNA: TGTGCCAGCAGCTTAGGGGGCAGTTATTCCCCCTACGAGCAGTACTTC.

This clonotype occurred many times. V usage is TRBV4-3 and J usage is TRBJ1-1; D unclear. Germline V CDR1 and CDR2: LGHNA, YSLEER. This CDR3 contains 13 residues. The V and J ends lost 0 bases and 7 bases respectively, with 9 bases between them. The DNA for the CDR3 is TGCGCCAGCAGCCAAGAAGTACAGAGTGAAGCTTTCTTT. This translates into CASSQEVQSEAFF.

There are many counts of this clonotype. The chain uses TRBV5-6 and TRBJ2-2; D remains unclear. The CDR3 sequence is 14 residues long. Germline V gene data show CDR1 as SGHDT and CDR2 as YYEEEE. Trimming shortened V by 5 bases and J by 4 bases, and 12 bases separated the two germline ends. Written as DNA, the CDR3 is TGTGCCAGCAGTTCGCCCCCGAGCACCGGGGAGCTGTTTTTT. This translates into CASSSPPSTGELFF.

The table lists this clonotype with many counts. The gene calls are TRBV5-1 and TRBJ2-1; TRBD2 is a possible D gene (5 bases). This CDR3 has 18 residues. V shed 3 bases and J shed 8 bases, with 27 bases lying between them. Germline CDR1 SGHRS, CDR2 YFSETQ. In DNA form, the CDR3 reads TGCGCCAGCAGCTCATCACCGCGGTTCCAGGTCGTGGAGGATGAGCAGTTCTTC. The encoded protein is CASSSSPRFQVVEDEQFF.

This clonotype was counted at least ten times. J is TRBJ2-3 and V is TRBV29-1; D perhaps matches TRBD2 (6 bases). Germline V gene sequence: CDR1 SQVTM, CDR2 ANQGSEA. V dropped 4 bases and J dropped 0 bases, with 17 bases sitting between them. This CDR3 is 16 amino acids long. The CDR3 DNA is TGCAGCGTTGTTCCGTTTAGCGGCACTAGCACAGATACGCAGTATTTT. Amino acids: CSVVPFSGTSTDTQYF.

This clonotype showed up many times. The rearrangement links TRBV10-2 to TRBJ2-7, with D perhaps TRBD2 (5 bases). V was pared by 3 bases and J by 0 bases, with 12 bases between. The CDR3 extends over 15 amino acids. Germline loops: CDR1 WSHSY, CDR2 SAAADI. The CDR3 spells CASSDFAGSSYEQYF. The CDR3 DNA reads TGCGCCAGCAGTGACTTCGCGGGCAGCTCCTACGAGCAGTACTTC.

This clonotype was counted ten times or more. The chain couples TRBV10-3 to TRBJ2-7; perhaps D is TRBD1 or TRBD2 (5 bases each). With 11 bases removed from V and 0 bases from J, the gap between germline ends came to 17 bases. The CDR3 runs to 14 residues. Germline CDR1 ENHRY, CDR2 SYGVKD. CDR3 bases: TGTGCCTCCAATGTCCGGGGACGCTCCTACGAGCAGTACTTC. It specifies CASNVRGRSYEQYF.

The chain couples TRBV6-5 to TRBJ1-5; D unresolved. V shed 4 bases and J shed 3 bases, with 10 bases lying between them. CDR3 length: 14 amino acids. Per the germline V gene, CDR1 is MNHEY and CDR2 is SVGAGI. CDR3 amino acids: CASSSKNYNQPQHF. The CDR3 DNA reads TGTGCCAGCAGTTCCAAGAACTACAATCAGCCCCAGCATTTT.

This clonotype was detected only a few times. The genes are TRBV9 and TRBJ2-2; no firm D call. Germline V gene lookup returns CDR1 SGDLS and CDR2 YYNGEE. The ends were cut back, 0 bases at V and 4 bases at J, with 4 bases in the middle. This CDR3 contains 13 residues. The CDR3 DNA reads TGTGCCAGCAGCGTAGAATCCACCGGGGAGCTGTTTTTT. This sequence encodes CASSVESTGELFF.

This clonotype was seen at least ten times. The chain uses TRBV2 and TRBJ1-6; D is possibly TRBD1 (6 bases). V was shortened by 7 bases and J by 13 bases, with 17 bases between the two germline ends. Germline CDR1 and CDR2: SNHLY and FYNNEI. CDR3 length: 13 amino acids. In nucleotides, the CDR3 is TGTGCCAGCACTTCGGACAGCCCTCGGCCCCTCCACTTT. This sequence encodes CASTSDSPRPLHF.

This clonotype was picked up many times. Here the CDR3 reads CASSPPGTNEKLFF. The CDR3 DNA follows: TGTGCCAGTAGTCCGCCCGGGACTAATGAAAAACTGTTTTTT. The chain is built from TRBV19 and TRBJ1-4; D is unclear. Between the trimmed V and J ends, which lost 5 bases and 2 bases, there was a span of 9 bases. Germline-derived CDR1 and CDR2 are LNHDA and SQIVND (reference sequence). The length of the CDR3 is 14 residues.

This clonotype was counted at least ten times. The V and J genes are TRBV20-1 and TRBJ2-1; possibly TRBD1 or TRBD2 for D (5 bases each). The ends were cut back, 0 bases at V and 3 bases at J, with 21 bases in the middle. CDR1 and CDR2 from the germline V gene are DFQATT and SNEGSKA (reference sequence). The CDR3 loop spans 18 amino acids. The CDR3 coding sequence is TGCAGTGCTAGAGATAACGGGGCCCGCTCAGTCGTCTACAATGAGCAGTTCTTC. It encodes CSARDNGARSVVYNEQFF.

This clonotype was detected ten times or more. This CDR3 is CASSLDGSKNIQYF. In DNA, the CDR3 is TGCGCCAGCAGCTTGGATGGGTCAAAAAACATTCAGTACTTC. The chain recombines TRBV5-1 with TRBJ2-4; D uncertain. The CDR3 runs to 14 residues. From germline, CDR1 is SGHRS and CDR2 YFSETQ. V lost 0 bases and J 4 bases, leaving 8 bases between the germline ends.

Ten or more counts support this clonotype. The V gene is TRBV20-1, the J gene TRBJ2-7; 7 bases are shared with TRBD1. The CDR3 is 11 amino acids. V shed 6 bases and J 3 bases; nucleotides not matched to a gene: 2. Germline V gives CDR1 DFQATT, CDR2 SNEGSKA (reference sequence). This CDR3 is CSAQGVYEQYF. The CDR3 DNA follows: TGCAGTGCGCAGGGGGTCTACGAGCAGTACTTC.

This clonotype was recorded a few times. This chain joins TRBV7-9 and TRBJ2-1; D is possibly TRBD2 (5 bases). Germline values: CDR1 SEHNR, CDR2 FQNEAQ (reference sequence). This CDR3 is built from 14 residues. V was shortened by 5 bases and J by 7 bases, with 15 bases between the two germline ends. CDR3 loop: CASSPGFERNEQFF. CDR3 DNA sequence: TGTGCCAGCAGCCCTGGCTTCGAGCGGAATGAGCAGTTCTTC.

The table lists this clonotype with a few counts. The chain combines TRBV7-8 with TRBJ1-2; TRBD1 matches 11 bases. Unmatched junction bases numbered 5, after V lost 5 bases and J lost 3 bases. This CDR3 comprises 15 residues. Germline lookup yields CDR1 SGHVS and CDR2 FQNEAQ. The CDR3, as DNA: TGTGCCAGCAGCCCGGCGGGACAGGGGGACTATGGCTACACCTTC. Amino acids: CASSPAGQGDYGYTF.